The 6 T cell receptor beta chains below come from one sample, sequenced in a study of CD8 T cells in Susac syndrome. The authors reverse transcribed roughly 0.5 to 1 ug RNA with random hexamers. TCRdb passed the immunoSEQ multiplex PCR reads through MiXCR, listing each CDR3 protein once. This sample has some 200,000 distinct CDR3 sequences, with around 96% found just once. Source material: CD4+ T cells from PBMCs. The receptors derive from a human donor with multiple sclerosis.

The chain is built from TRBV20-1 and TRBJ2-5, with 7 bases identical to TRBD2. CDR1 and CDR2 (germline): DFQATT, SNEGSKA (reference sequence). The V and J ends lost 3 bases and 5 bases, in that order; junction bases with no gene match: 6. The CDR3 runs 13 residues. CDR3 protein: CSASLSGAETQYF. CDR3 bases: TGCAGTGCTAGCCTCAGCGGGGCGGAGACCCAGTACTTC.

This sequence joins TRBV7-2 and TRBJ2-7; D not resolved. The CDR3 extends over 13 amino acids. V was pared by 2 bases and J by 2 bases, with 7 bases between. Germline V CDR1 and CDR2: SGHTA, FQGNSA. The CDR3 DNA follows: TGTGCCAGCAGCTTACGTAGTCCCTACGAGCAGTACTTC. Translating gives CASSLRSPYEQYF.

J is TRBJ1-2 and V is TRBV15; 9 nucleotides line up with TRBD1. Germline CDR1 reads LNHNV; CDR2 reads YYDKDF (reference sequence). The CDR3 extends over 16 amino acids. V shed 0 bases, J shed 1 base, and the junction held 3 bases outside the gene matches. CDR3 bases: TGTGCCACCAGCAGAGATGGGACAGGGATTAACTATGGCTACACCTTC. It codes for CATSRDGTGINYGYTF. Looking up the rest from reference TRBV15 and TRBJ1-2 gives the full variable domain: DAMVIQNPRYQVTQFGKPVTLSCSQTLNHNVMYWYQQKSSQAPKLLFHYYDKDFNNEADTPDNFQSRRPNTSFCFLDIRSPGLGDTAMYLCATSRDGTGINYGYTFGSGTRLTVV.

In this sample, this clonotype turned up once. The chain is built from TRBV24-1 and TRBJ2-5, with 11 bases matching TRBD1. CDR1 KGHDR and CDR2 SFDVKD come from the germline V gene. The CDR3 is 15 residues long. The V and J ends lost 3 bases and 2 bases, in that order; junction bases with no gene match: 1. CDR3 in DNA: TGTGCCACCAGTGATGGGGACAGGGGGCAAGAGACCCAGTACTTC. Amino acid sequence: CATSDGDRGQETQYF.

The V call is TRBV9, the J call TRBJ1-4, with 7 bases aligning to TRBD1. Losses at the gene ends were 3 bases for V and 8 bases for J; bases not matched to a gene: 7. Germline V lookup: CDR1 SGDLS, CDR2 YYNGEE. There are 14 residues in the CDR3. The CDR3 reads CASSAQGSVEKLFF. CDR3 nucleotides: TGTGCCAGCAGCGCACAGGGGTCAGTCGAAAAACTGTTTTTT. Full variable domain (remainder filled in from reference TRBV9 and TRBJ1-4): DSGVTQTPKHLITATGQRVTLRCSPRSGDLSVYWYQQSLDQGLQFLIQYYNGEERAKGNILERFSAQQFPDLHSELNLSSLELGDSALYFCASSAQGSVEKLFFGSGTQLSVL.

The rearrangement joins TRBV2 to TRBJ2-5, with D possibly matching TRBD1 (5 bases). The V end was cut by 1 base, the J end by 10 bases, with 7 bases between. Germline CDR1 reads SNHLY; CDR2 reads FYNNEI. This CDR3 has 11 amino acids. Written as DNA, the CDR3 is TGTGCCAGCAGTGAAGAACAGGACCAGTACTTC. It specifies CASSEEQDQYF.